These T cell receptor beta chains were read from a single sample in a study of cytomegalovirus exposure and HLA in healthy donors. Assay used: immunoSEQ multiplex PCR; TCRdb lists only in-frame clones, some missing. The table shows more than 90,000 clones, with approximately 75% occurring only once. The sample comprised PBMCs. The receptors shown here come from a woman aged 40 to 50 in good health and CMV-seronegative. CDR3s leave out the opening cysteine and the closing phenylalanine or tryptophan. Size is omitted from some rows. Given values are once, few, many or a class for expanded clones.

clone size | V gene | CDR3 protein
NA | TRBV5-1 | ASSLGIATLYNEQF
few | TRBV4-2 | ASSQTRGSGRGADTQY
NA | TRBV19 | AAQSPGLGVGEQF
NA | TRBV28 | ASSVGTARGYT
NA | TRBV29-1 | SVKGAQGYT
NA | TRBV6-5 | ASQTGDVGELF
NA | TRBV2 | ASSEAVRQAHYEQY
NA | TRBV7-9 | ASRFSGDEQY
NA | TRBV6-5 | ASSKLIAFQETQY
NA | TRBV4-2 | ASSQVGSKNEQY
NA | TRBV7-9 | SSSSKRAQY
NA | TRBV15 | ATSRDRVQPQH
NA | TRBV4-1 | ASSFTGTSGNEQF
few | TRBV6-1 | ASSEYWDSFNEKLF
NA | TRBV4-2 | ASSQEVGGFTDTQY
few | TRBV6-5 | ASSPQGYEQY
once | TRBV5-5 | ASSFLAGGYEQY
NA | TRBV5-1 | ASSLAADGYT
NA | TRBV13 | ASRYIRDRGFSGNTIY
NA | TRBV18 | ASSPRLAGIETQY
NA | TRBV19 | ASSAYAGGGPDTQY
few | TRBV9 | ASNRGSYEQY
NA | TRBV7-2 | ASSPTRGSYNEQF
NA | TRBV5-4 | ASSIAGGLVTGELF
NA | TRBV14 | ASSHLTYTDTQY
few | TRBV6-6 | ASSLRVNTEAF
NA | TRBV28 | ASSSPVAEVLYEQY
NA | TRBV18 | ASSPDRGPRGYT
NA | TRBV30 | AWSRSLLFGTGGGNTIY
NA | TRBV4-1 | ASSLQETQY
few | TRBV6-1 | ASSLNNAQDQPQH
NA | TRBV19 | ASSIGGGAGEKLF
NA | TRBV6-4 | ASSGTKLDSNQPQH
NA | TRBV11-2 | ASSGLRRGIQETQY
NA | TRBV14 | ASSQAPGASGNTIY
NA | TRBV29-1 | SVAPAGLREAQY
NA | TRBV6-1 | ASSDAGGGAYNEQF
NA | TRBV7-9 | SSSLAPGLAAITDTQY
NA | TRBV30 | AWSVLLAGGGEQF
once | TRBV28 | ASGGLTGNTIY
NA | TRBV6-4 | ASIGTENQPQH
NA | TRBV4-3 | ASSQEPTAPYEQY
few | TRBV5-1 | ASSFITRRDSGRREQY
NA | TRBV23-1 | ASKTHSKDTQY
NA | TRBV19 | ASIRGSGANVLT
NA | TRBV2 | ASSEKQGGDQPQH
NA | TRBV28 | ASAGTLIRAF
NA | TRBV5-1 | ASSLSGAYNSPLH
NA | TRBV5-4 | ASSLPLAGGGTDTQY
medium-sized | TRBV5-1 | ASRDRESSGNTIY
few | TRBV7-6 | ASSPAGEKLF
NA | TRBV7-7 | ASSQDRDTEAF
NA | TRBV10-3 | AISESSAYTQY
NA | TRBV12-2 | ASRLTLKGTGTSPTPIQFEAF
NA | TRBV9 | ASSVPGLAGNEQF
few | TRBV13 | ASSEEPGQGYNEQF
NA | TRBV11-2 | ASSLELWSSYEQY
NA | TRBV9 | ASSTSGTGAYGCT
few | TRBV7-2 | ASRGGGPNTDTQY
few | TRBV7-9 | ASSLWGAVRGTEAF